The T cell receptor (beta chain) described here comes from a study of tumor-infiltrating lymphocytes in primary liver carcinoma. Comments on this clonotype: One junction end does not reproduce the germline sequence, and a read error may be involved.

This CDR3 region has 17 residues. Germline values: CDR1 SGHAT, CDR2 FQNNGV. Unsorted whole blood supplied the blood RNA, and germline DNA was isolated too. The researchers produced TCR beta cDNA from roughly 550 ng total RNA with a constant-region primer. ARM-PCR, slightly modified, supplied the TCR beta libraries through three nested multiplex PCR rounds. Both of the initial two PCR rounds ran for 10 cycles and employed TRBV1-TRBV30 forward primers alongside a C-beta reverse primer. A single record per CDR3 protein comes from TCRdb applying MiXCR to the multiplex PCR reads. The sample records 250,000 to 400,000 distinct CDR3 sequences, approximately 65% being singletons.

The V call is TRBV11-2, the J call TRBJ2-5, with no clear D. This clonotype was obtained from a man in his forties with primary liver carcinoma and hepatitis B virus infection. Material for sequencing was peripheral blood. The CDR3 region has the DNA TGTGCCAGCAGCTTGGAACGGTCAACATGGTCTCGAGAGACCCAATACTTC. This translates into CASSLERSTWSRETQYF.